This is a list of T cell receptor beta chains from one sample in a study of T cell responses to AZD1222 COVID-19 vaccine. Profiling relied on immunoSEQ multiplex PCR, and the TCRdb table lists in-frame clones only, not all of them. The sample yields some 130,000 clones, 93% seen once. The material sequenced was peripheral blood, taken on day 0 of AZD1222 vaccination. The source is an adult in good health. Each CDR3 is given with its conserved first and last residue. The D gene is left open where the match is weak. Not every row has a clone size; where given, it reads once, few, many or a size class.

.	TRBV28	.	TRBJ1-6	TGTGCCAGCACGGGAGGGTATTCACCCCTCCACTTT	CASTGGYSPLHF
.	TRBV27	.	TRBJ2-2	TGTGCCAGCAGCTTTCGAACCGACGGCATCAACACCGGGGAGCTGTTTTTT	CASSFRTDGINTGELFF
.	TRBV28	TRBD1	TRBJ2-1	TGTGCCAGCAGCATTCGGGACAGAAGACGTAATGAGCAGTTCTTC	CASSIRDRRRNEQFF
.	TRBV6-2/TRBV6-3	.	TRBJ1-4	TGTGCCAGCAGTTACATCATTGAAAAACTGTTTTTT	CASSYIIEKLFF
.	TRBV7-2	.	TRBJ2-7	TGTGCCAGCAGCCAAGGCGGGAACTACGAGCAGTACTTC	CASSQGGNYEQYF
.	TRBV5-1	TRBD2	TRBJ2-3	TGCGCCAGCAGCTTTGGACTAGCGGGAGTTAGAGATACGCAGTATTTT	CASSFGLAGVRDTQYF
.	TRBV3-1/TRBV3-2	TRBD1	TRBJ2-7	TGTGCCAGCAGCCAACATCCCGGGACAGGTTACGAGCAGTACTTC	CASSQHPGTGYEQYF
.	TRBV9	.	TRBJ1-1	TGTGCCAGCAGCGTAGAAGGGTCGAACACTGAAGCTTTCTTT	CASSVEGSNTEAFF
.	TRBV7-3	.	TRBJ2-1	TGTGCCAGCAGCCGAGGACAAACCGGGAAGCAGTTCTTC	CASSRGQTGKQFF
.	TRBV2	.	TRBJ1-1	TGTGCCAGCAGTGGAGCTTGGGGGCCCATGAACACTGAAGCTTTCTTT	CASSGAWGPMNTEAFF
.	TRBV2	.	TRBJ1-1	TGTGCCAGCAGTGGACCACCACGGAACACTGAAGCTTTCTTT	CASSGPPRNTEAFF
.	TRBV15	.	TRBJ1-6	TGTGCCACCAGCAGAGATCCCACCCCAAATAATTCACCCCTCCACTTT	CATSRDPTPNNSPLHF
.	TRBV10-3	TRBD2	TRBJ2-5	TGTGCCACGCAGCGGGGGGGACTCCGGATTGGGGAGACCCAGTACTTC	CATQRGGLRIGETQYF
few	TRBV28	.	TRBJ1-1	TGTGCCAGCAGGGGAATAATGGGTTTAAATGAAGCTTTCTTT	CASRGIMGLNEAFF
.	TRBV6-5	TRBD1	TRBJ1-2	TGTGCCAGCAGTTACTCGTCAGGGGGCGCTGGCTACACCTTC	CASSYSSGGAGYTF
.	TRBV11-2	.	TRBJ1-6	TGTGCCAGCAGCTCAACCCACGGAAATTCACCCCTCCACTTT	CASSSTHGNSPLHF
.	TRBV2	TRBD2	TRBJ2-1	TGTGCCAGCAGTGAAGGGTCGGCTAGCGGGATCTACAATGAGCAGTTCTTC	CASSEGSASGIYNEQFF
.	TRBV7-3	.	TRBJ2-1	TGTGCCAGCAGCGCGGACTACTACAATGAGCAGTTCTTC	CASSADYYNEQFF
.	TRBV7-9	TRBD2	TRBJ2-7	TGTGCCAGCAGCTCCCTAGCGGAGTACGAGCAGTACTTC	CASSSLAEYEQYF
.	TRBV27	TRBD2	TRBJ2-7	TGTGCCAGCAGTTTATTGCGGGAGAAGGTGAGCGAGCAGTACTTC	CASSLLREKVSEQYF
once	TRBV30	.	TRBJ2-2	TGTGCCTGGAGTGCTCGACTAGTGTCCGGGGAGCTGTTTTTT	CAWSARLVSGELFF
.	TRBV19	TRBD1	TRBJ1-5	TGTGCCACAAGAGACAGGGTCAATCAGCCCCAGCATTTT	CATRDRVNQPQHF
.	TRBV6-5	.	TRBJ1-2	TGTGCCAGCACCCAGGGGACTAACTATGGCTACACCTTC	CASTQGTNYGYTF
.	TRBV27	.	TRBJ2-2	TGTGCCAGCAGATCGCGCGGGGTGACCGGGGAGCTGTTTTTT	CASRSRGVTGELFF
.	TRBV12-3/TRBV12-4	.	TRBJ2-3	TGTGCCAGCAGTCGGACCCGAGGGGGGCAGTATTTT	CASSRTRGGQYF
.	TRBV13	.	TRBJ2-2	TGTGCCAGCAGCCCCCGGGCCGGGGAGCTGTTTTTT	CASSPRAGELFF